This entry features one TCR beta chain sequence. Its specificity is not known. V lost 4 bases and J 2 bases, leaving 11 bases between the germline ends. Per the germline V gene, CDR1 is SGHTS and CDR2 is YDEGEE. The CDR3 covers 14 residues. Measured with immunoSEQ multiplex PCR; TCRdb has only the in-frame clones, and not every one. Of some 2.3 million clones detected, roughly 93% appear once; the ten largest clones hold about 0.39%. All participating donors were Caucasian adults from Nashville, Tennessee. The sample originates from a study of shared clonotypes between healthy human individuals. Broader study findings: Lower generation probabilities were found for non-shared clonotypes than for those shared by all four donors. Sampling covered nothing but blood. Tissue TCR repertoires likely differ from those found in blood.

Sequencing was performed on naive CD4+ T cells from PBMCs. The subset is: CD45RA+ positively selected. V is TRBV5-8 and J is TRBJ2-3; either TRBD1 or TRBD2 may supply D (5 bases each). The sequence was collected from a man aged 18 to 35 in good health. Some clones in this sample may be carry-over from other donors' samples. CDR3 in amino acids: CASSPRDHTDTQYF. CDR3 sequence (DNA): TGTGCCAGCAGCCCCCGGGACCACACAGATACGCAGTATTTT. Filled out from reference TRBV5-8 and TRBJ2-3, the complete variable domain reads EAGVTQSPTHLIKTRGQQATLRCSPISGHTSVYWYQQALGLGLQFLLWYDEGEERNRGNFPPRFSGRQFPNYSSELNVNALELEDSALYLCASSPRDHTDTQYFGPGTRLTVL.